The present T cell receptor beta chain was sequenced within a study of cytomegalovirus exposure and HLA in healthy donors. Study-level results: The study recorded 164 TCR beta chains that were cytomegalovirus-associated.

Trimming cost V 0 bases and J 1 base, with 7 bases left between them. Germline V gives CDR1 ENHRY, CDR2 SYGVKD. The CDR3 is 14 amino acids. Notes on this clone: Its antigen is undetermined.

Primers included in the PCR were 60 Vbeta and 13 Jbeta primers. Per the original methods: About 12 million shared chains were among the approximately 87 million unique TCR beta chains that a later analysis counted. Sequencing used immunoSEQ multiplex PCR; TCRdb keeps in-frame clones, though not all of them. V, J and clone size derive from that table, while D and trimming were established from the DNA sequence. The top ten hold about 3.4% of the sample, which has around 150,000 clones, 76% seen once. The rearrangement uses TRBV10-3 and TRBJ2-7; a weak D match, TRBD1 (5 bases). The receptor was isolated from a man aged 40-50 years in good health and CMV-seronegative. What was sequenced was PBMCs. The CDR3: CAISESRQSYEQYF. Here the CDR3 DNA reads TGTGCCATCAGTGAGTCCCGACAGTCCTACGAGCAGTACTTC.